The entry below gives a single T cell receptor beta chain sequence along with its context. Its target is unknown. Time point indicated: week 3, after first cycle of checkpoint inhibitor. Losses at the gene ends were 5 bases for V and 6 bases for J; bases not matched to a gene: 12. The CDR3 runs 17 residues. Germline V gives CDR1 LGHNA, CDR2 YNFKEQ. Libraries were prepared by immunoSEQ multiplex PCR; TCRdb keeps only in-frame clonotypes and omits some of them. This sample carries more than 4,500 clones, around 77% of them seen once, and the ten largest clones take about 34%. This record belongs to a study of blood T cell dynamics during melanoma immunotherapy. Study-wide background: First-line therapy was either pembrolizumab or nivolumab with ipilimumab for metastatic melanoma.

Study results and limitations: Disease-control patients' PBMC repertoires became either more clonal or more diverse at W3.

Sequences were derived from blood, sampled from a patient treated with checkpoint blockade. The receptor's source is a human donor with melanoma. This rearrangement joins TRBV4-2 to TRBJ1-6; 8 bases align to TRBD1. The CDR3 nucleotides read TGTGCCAGCAGCTTGGCCATCCAGGGGGCATTTAATTCACCCCTCCACTTT. Protein product: CASSLAIQGAFNSPLHF.